This T cell receptor beta chain is from a study of beta chain features in type 1 diabetes. General study findings and limits: The study found moderately but significantly shorter TCRB CDR3s in all four CD4+ subsets of Type 1 diabetes patients.

Per the germline V gene, CDR1 is MGHRA and CDR2 is YSYEKL. This CDR3 is 18 amino acids long. V was trimmed by 0 bases and J by 1 base, leaving 16 bases between them. This clone was detected only a few times. Its cognate antigen is unknown. Of the isolated RNA, all was reverse transcribed, and so the sequenced material was expressed TCRB transcripts. Only in-frame clones appear in the TCRdb table, and some are missing; sequencing was by immunoSEQ multiplex PCR. Of around 250,000 clones listed, roughly a quarter were seen once; the top ten hold more than 0.009%. The chain joins TRBV4-1 to TRBJ1-5; TRBD1 is a possible D gene (5 bases). Sequences were obtained from naive CD4+ T cells from blood. This TCR derives from a woman between 25 and 40 years old with type 1 diabetes. The CDR3 sequence: CASSQDLTGGSSNQPQHF. The CDR3 DNA reads as TGCGCCAGCAGCCAAGACCTTACCGGGGGGTCGAGCAATCAGCCCCAGCATTTT.